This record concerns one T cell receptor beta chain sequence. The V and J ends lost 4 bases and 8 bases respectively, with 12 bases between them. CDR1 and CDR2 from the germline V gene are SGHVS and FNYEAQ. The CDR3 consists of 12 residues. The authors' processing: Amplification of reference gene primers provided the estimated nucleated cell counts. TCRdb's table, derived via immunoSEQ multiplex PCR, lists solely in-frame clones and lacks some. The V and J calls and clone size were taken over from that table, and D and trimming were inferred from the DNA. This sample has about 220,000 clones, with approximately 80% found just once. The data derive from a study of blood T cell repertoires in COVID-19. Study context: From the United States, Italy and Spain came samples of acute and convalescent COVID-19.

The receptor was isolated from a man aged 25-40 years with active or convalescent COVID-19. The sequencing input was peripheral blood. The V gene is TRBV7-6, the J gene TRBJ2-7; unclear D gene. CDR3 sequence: CASSSARSQQYF. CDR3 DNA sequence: TGTGCCAGCAGCTCCGCACGGTCCCAGCAGTACTTC.